This T cell receptor beta chain was recovered during a study of blood T cells in healthy people across ages. The CDR3 runs 18 residues. J was trimmed by 3 bases and V by 0 bases; bases with no gene match: 10. Looked up from germline, CDR1 is LGHNA and CDR2 is YSLEER. This clonotype occurred a few times. The second PCR ran roughly 6 to 11 cycles with a sample-barcoded 5' primer and J-beta primers. Via MiXCR, TCRdb re-called the 5' RACE reads, giving one row per CDR3 protein. This table has 650,000 to 800,000 distinct CDR3 sequences, 40% to 50% appearing once. The TCR originated in a man in his 60s in good health. The sequenced sample was blood. V and J are TRBV4-3 and TRBJ1-5; 8 nucleotides line up with TRBD1. CDR3 loop: CASSQDLQGASNNQPQHF. CDR3 coding DNA: TGCGCCAGCAGCCAAGATCTCCAGGGGGCATCTAACAATCAGCCCCAGCATTTT.